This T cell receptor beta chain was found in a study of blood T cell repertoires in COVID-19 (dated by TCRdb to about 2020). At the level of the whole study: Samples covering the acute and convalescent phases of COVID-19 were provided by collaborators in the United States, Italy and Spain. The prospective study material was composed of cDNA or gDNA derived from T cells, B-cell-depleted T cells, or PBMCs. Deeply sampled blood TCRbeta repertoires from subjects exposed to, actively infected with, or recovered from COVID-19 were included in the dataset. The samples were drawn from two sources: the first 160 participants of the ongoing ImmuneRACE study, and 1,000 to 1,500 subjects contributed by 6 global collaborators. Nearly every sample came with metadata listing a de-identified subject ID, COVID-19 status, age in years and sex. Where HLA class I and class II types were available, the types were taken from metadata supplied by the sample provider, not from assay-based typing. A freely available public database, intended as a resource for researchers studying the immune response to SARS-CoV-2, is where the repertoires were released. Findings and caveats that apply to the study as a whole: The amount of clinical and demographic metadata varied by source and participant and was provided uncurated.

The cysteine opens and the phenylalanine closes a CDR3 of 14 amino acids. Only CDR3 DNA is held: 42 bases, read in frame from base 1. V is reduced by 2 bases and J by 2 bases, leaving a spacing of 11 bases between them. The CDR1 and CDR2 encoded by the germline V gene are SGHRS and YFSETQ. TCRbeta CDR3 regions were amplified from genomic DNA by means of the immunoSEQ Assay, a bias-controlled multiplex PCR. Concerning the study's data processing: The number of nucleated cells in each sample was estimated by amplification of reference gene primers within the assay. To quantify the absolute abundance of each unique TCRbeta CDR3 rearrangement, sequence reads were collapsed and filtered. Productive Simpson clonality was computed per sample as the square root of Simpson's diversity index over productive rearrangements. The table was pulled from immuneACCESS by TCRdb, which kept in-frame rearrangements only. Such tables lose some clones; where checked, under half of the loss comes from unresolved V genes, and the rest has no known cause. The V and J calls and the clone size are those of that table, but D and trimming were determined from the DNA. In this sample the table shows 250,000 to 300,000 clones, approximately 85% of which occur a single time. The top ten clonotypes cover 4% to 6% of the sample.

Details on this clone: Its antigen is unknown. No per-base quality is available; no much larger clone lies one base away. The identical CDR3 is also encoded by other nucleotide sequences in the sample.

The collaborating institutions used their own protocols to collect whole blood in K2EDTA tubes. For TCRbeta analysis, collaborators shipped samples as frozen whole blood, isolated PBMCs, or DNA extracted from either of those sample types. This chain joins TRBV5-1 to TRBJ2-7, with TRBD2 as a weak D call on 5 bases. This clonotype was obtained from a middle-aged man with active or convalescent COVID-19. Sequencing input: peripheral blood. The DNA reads TGCGCCAGCAGCTTAGCCTCCGGGACCTACGAGCAGTACTTC. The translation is CASSLASGTYEQYF.